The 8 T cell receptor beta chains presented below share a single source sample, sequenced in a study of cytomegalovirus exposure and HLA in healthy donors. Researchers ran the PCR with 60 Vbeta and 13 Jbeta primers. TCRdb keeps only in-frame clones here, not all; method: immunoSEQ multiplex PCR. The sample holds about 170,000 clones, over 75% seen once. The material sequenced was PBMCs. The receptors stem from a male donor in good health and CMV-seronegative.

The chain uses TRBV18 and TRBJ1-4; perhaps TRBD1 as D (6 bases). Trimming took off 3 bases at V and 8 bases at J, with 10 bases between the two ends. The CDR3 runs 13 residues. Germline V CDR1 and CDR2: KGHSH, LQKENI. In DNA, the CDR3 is TGTGCCAGCTCACCGGGGGCTGGGGAAAAACTGTTTTTT. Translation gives CASSPGAGEKLFF.

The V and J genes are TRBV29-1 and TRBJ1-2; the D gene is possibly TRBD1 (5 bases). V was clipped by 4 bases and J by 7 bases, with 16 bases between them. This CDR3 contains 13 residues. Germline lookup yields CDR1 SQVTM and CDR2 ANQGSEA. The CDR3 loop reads CSVGGLLRVGYTF. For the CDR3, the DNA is TGCAGCGTTGGGGGACTCCTGCGGGTTGGCTACACCTTC.

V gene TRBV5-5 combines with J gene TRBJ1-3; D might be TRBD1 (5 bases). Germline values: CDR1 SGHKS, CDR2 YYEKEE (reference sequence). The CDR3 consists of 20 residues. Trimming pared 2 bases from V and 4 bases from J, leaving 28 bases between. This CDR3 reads CASSFFPGVGTGTRGNTIYF. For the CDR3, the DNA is TGTGCCAGCAGCTTTTTCCCGGGGGTTGGAACCGGGACGCGAGGAAACACCATATATTTT.

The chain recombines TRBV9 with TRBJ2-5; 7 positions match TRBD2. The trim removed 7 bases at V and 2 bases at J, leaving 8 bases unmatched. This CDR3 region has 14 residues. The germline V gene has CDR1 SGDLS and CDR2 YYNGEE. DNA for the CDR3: TGTGCCAGCTCCCGGGCGGGGGAACAAGAGACCCAGTACTTC. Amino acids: CASSRAGEQETQYF.

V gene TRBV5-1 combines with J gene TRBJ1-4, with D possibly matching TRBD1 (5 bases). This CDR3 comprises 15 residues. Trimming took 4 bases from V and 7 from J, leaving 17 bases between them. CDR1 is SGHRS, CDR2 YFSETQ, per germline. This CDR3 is CASSALGGSSEKLFF. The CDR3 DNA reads TGCGCCAGCAGCGCCCTCGGGGGATCAAGTGAAAAACTGTTTTTT.

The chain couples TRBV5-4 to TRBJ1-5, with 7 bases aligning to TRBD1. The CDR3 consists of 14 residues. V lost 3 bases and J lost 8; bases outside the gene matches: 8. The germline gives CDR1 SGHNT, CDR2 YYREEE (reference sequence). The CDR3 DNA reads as TGTGCCAGCAGCTACGGAGGGGGCCGGGAGCCCCAGCATTTT. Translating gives CASSYGGGREPQHF.

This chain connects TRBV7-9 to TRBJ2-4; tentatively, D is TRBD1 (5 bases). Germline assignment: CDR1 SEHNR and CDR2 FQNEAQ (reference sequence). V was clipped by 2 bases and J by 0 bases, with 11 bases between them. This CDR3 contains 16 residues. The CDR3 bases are TGTGCCAGCAGCTTACAGGGTCCCTTAGCCAAAAACATTCAGTACTTC. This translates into CASSLQGPLAKNIQYF.

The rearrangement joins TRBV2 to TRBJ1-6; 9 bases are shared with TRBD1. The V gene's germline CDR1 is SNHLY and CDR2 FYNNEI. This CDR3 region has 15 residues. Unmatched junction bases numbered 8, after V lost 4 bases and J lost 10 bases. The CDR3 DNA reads TGTGCCAGCAGTGTAAGGGACAGGGTGGTGTCACCCCTCCACTTT. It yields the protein CASSVRDRVVSPLHF.